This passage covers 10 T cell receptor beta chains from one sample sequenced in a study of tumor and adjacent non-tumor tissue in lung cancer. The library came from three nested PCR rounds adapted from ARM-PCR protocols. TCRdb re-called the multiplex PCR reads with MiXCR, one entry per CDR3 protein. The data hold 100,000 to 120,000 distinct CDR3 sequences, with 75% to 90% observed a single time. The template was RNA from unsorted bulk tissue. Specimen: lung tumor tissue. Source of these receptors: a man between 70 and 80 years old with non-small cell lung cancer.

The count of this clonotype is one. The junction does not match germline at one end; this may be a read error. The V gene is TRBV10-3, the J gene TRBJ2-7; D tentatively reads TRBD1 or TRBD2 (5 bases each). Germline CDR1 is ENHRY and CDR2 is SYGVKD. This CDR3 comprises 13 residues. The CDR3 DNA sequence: TGTACCATCAGGGAGACAGTGTTCTTCGAGCAGTATTTC. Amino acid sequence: CTIRETVFFEQYF.

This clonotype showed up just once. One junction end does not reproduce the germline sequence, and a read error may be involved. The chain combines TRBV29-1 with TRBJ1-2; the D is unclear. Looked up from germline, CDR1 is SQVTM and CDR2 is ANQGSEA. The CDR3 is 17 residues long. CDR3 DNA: TGTAGCGTTGAAGAGTACGTTCATGGCCATATTAACCATGGCTACACCTTC. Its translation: CSVEEYVHGHINHGYTF.

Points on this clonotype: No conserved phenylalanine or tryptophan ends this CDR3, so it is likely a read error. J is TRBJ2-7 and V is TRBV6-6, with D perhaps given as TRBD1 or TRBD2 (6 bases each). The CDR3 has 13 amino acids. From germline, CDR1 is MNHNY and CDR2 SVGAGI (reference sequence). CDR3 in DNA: TGTGCCGGCAGTTACGCCAGGGGAGGCAAGCAGTACTCC. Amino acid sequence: CAGSYARGGKQYS.

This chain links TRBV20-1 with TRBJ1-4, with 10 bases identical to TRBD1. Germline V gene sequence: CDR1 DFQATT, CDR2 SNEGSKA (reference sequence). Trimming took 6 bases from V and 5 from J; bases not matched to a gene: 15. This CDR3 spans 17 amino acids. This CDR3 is CSASWTGGFNWNEKLFF. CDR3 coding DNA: TGCAGTGCGAGTTGGACAGGGGGGTTCAACTGGAATGAAAAACTGTTTTTT.

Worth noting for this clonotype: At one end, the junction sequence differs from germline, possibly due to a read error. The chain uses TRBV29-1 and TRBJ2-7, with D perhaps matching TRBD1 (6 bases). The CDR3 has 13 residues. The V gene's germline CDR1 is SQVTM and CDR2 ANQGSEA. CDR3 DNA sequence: TGTATCGTGGCTTGGACAGACTCCTACGAGCAGTACTTC. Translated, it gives CIVAWTDSYEQYF.

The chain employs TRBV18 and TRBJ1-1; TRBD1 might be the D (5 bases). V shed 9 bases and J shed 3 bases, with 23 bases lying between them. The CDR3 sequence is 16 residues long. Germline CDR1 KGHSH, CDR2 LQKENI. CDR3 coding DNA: TGTGCCAGTTCCCAAAACCCCAGCCTAGGGGACACTGAAGCTTTCTTT. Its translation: CASSQNPSLGDTEAFF.

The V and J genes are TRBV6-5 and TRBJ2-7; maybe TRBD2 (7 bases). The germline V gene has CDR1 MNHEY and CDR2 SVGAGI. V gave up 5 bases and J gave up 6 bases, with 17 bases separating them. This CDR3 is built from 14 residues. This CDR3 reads CASSPRGGGGEQYF. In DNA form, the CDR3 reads TGTGCCAGCAGTCCCCGGGGAGGGGGAGGCGAGCAGTACTTC.

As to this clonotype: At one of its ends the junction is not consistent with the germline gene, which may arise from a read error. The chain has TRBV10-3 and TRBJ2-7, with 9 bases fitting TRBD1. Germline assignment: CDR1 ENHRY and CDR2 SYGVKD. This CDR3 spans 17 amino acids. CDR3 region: CDISEYGQGKNSYEQYF. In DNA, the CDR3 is TGTGACATCAGTGAGTACGGACAGGGGAAAAATAGCTACGAGCAGTACTTC.

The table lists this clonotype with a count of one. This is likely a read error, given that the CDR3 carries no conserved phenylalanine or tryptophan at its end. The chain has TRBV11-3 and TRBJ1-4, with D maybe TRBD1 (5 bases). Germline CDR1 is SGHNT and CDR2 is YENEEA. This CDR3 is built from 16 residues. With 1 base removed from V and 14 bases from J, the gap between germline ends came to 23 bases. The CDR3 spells CASSLVVGTCNDYLFL. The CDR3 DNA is TGTGCCAGCAGCTTAGTAGTGGGGACGTGTAACGACTACCTGTTTCTT.

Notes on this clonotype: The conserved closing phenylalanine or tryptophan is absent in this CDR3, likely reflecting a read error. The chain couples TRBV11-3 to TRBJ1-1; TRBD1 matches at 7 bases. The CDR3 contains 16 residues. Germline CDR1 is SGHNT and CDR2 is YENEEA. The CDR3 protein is CVSSFRDRILNTEAFS. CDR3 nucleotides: TGTGTCAGCAGCTTCCGGGACAGAATCCTGAACACTGAAGCTTTCTCT.